What follows describes a single TCR beta chain. The CDR3 contains 12 residues. Germline V lookup: CDR1 ENHRY, CDR2 SYGVKD. V dropped 2 bases and J dropped 6 bases, with 8 bases sitting between them. This record comes from a study of beta chain features in type 1 diabetes. TCRB transcripts that were expressed got sequenced, as all of the isolated RNA had been reverse transcribed. Generated by immunoSEQ multiplex PCR, the TCRdb table keeps only in-frame clones and is missing some. The profile shows fewer than 250,000 clones, about 63% of them singletons. Via CD45RO/CCR7/CD25/CD127/CD95/CD27, cells of the CD4+ naive, central memory, regulatory and stem cell-like memory subsets were sorted.

This clonotype was obtained from a man aged 25 to 40 in good health. The V call is TRBV10-3, the J call TRBJ2-7; D not resolved. Sequenced input: naive CD4+ T cells from blood. The CDR3 loop is CAISEAPSEQYF. The CDR3, as DNA: TGTGCCATCAGTGAGGCTCCTAGCGAGCAGTACTTC.